These 20 T cell receptor beta chains were all obtained from the same sample, sequenced in a study of CD8+CD57+ T cells in acquired aplastic anemia. The study profiled TCR beta VDJ and CDR3 using genomic DNA as template. TCRdb re-derived calls from the reads in MiXCR, one entry per CDR3 protein. The repertoire holds over 200,000 distinct CDR3 sequences, over 55% seen once, with roughly 29% in the top ten. The material sequenced was sorted CD4+, CD8+, or CD8+CD57+ T cells (not recorded which) from PBMCs. The receptor set was obtained from a human donor in good health.

The genes are TRBV7-9 and TRBJ2-7, with 9 bases fitting TRBD1. This CDR3 has 13 amino acids. V lost 8 bases, J lost 1 base, and 3 bases stayed unmatched. Germline CDR1 SEHNR, CDR2 FQNEAQ (reference sequence). Written as DNA, the CDR3 is TGTGCCAGCCTGGGACAGGGTTCCTACGAGCAGTACTTC. This codes for CASLGQGSYEQYF.

This chain links TRBV7-8 with TRBJ2-1, with D possibly being TRBD2 (5 bases). Between the trimmed V and J ends, which lost 2 bases and 9 bases, there was a span of 11 bases. The CDR3 has 13 residues. Germline-derived CDR1 and CDR2 are SGHVS and FQNEAQ. For the CDR3, the DNA is TGTGCCAGCAGCTTATCTTTAGGAGGTGAGCAGTTCTTC. This codes for CASSLSLGGEQFF.

The gene calls are TRBV7-2 and TRBJ2-7; D might be TRBD1 (6 bases). Trimming pared 0 bases from V and 10 bases from J, leaving 10 bases between. Germline-derived CDR1 and CDR2 are SGHTA and FQGNSA. This CDR3 is built from 12 residues. The CDR3 nucleotides are TGTGCCAGCAGCTTAGCGACAGGTTTCCAGTACTTC. Its translation is CASSLATGFQYF.

This rearrangement joins TRBV12-3 or TRBV12-4 to TRBJ1-1; no definite D call. CDR3 size: 13 residues. The ends were cut back, 6 bases at V and 5 bases at J, with 13 bases in the middle. CDR3 bases: TGTGCCAGCAGGTGGACGGATGGGACTGAAGCTTTCTTT. Translation: CASRWTDGTEAFF.

The V and J genes are TRBV5-1 and TRBJ2-7; 7 positions agree with TRBD1. This CDR3 spans 15 amino acids. Germline V gene data show CDR1 as SGHRS and CDR2 as YFSETQ. The ends lost 0 bases at V and 4 bases at J; junction bases unmatched: 7. CDR3 in DNA: TGCGCCAGCAGCTTGGATGCCGGGACAGCTTACGAGCAGTACTTC. The encoded protein is CASSLDAGTAYEQYF.

The V gene is TRBV19, the J gene TRBJ2-2; D unresolved. V lost 7 bases, J lost 4 bases, and 10 bases lay in between. This CDR3 contains 13 residues. Germline CDR1 is LNHDA and CDR2 is SQIVND (reference sequence). The CDR3, as DNA: TGTGCCAGTATCCCGGGTGGCACCGGGGAGCTGTTTTTT. Encoded protein: CASIPGGTGELFF.

The V gene is TRBV9, the J gene TRBJ1-2, with D possibly TRBD1 on 6 matching bases. Germline V gene sequence: CDR1 SGDLS, CDR2 YYNGEE. This CDR3 contains 12 residues. V was shortened by 3 bases and J by 6 bases, with 9 bases between the two germline ends. CDR3 DNA sequence: TGTGCCAGCAGCGGTACAGGGAATGGCTACACCTTC. As protein: CASSGTGNGYTF.

This rearrangement joins TRBV29-1 to TRBJ2-3; D is unclear. The V and J ends lost 3 bases and 0 bases respectively, with 7 bases between them. The CDR3 length is 13 residues. Germline V gene sequence: CDR1 SQVTM, CDR2 ANQGSEA. The CDR3 nucleotides are TGCAGCGTTGACCCCAAAAGCACAGATACGCAGTATTTT. Amino acids: CSVDPKSTDTQYF.

With regard to this clonotype: At one boundary the junction diverges from the germline segment, which might be a read error. V usage is TRBV11-2 and J usage is TRBJ2-1; TRBD2 might be the D (6 bases). From germline, CDR1 is SGHAT and CDR2 FQNNGV. The length of the CDR3 is 15 residues. The CDR3, as DNA: TGTGCCAGCAGCTTAGGGGGACTCGGTCACAATGACCAGTTCTTC. Protein sequence: CASSLGGLGHNDQFF.

Remarks on this clonotype: Because the CDR3 is missing its conserved closing phenylalanine or tryptophan, this is likely a read error. The rearrangement joins TRBV14 to TRBJ2-7; TRBD1 matches 9 bases. In germline, CDR1 is SGHDN, CDR2 FVKESK. Trimming cost V 1 base and J 6 bases; bases outside gene matches: 13. This CDR3 region has 17 residues. The CDR3 coding sequence is TGTGCCAGCAGCCAAGGGTTGGGGACAGGGCGTGTTGGCGAGCAGTACCTC. It encodes CASSQGLGTGRVGEQYL.

This clonotype was observed a handful of times. The chain joins TRBV11-1 to TRBJ2-7; the D is unclear. V was shortened by 5 bases and J by 3 bases, with 11 bases between the two germline ends. Germline CDR1 reads SGHAT; CDR2 reads FQDESV (reference sequence). The CDR3 length is 13 residues. This chain's CDR3 is CASSNDYIYEQYF. CDR3 sequence (DNA): TGTGCCAGCAGCAACGATTACATCTACGAGCAGTACTTC.

The V and J genes are TRBV29-1 and TRBJ1-3; the D is unclear. The CDR3 totals 12 residues. Germline V CDR1 and CDR2: SQVTM, ANQGSEA. The V and J ends lost 6 bases and 3 bases respectively, with 9 bases between them. In DNA, the CDR3 is TGCAGCGTGGTTACAGATGGAAACACCATATATTTT. This codes for CSVVTDGNTIYF.

A remark on this clonotype: Germline and junction disagree at one end, which may indicate a read error. This chain connects TRBV2 to TRBJ2-1; D is undetermined. Germline values: CDR1 SNHLY, CDR2 FYNNEI. The length of the CDR3 is 12 residues. CDR3 in amino acids: CASSGASDEQSF. DNA for the CDR3: TGTGCCAGCAGTGGGGCCAGCGATGAGCAGTCCTTC.

This rearrangement joins TRBV20-1 to TRBJ1-5; TRBD1 might be the D (6 bases). The V end lost 1 base, the J end lost 5 bases, and 12 bases lay between the germline ends. The CDR3 spans 14 residues. Germline CDR1 reads DFQATT; CDR2 reads SNEGSKA (reference sequence). CDR3 DNA: TGCAGTGCTAGAGGGGGGGCGGAATATCAGCCCCAGCATTTT. This encodes CSARGGAEYQPQHF.

V and J are TRBV29-1 and TRBJ2-5; 8 bases agree with TRBD1. CDR3 size: 17 residues. After removal of 6 bases from V and 1 base from J, the junction contained 16 bases not matched to a gene. Germline loops: CDR1 SQVTM, CDR2 ANQGSEA. CDR3 protein: CSVARGVDRVIQETQYF. The CDR3 DNA follows: TGCAGCGTGGCACGAGGAGTGGACAGGGTGATCCAAGAGACCCAGTACTTC.

This clonotype was recorded only once. CDR3 protein: CASSLEFGNTDTQYF. CDR3 DNA sequence: TGTGCCAGCAGCTTAGAGTTCGGGAACACAGATACGCAGTATTTT. This chain uses TRBV11-1 with TRBJ2-3, with D possibly matching TRBD2 (5 bases). The CDR3 has 15 residues. V was pared by 1 base and J by 2 bases, with 10 bases between. CDR1 is SGHAT and CDR2 is FQDESV in the germline V gene (reference sequence).

CDR3 region: CSVTAGRSTEAFF. The CDR3 DNA follows: TGCAGCGTAACTGCAGGGAGGAGCACTGAAGCTTTCTTT. The J gene is TRBJ1-1, the V gene TRBV29-1, with D tentatively TRBD1 (5 bases). V lost 6 bases and J lost 4, with 15 bases in between. Germline V CDR1 and CDR2: SQVTM, ANQGSEA. This CDR3 comprises 13 residues.

The chain recombines TRBV19 with TRBJ2-7; D possibly matches TRBD1 or TRBD2 (6 bases each). V lost 5 bases to trimming and J lost 4 bases, with 12 bases between them. Germline CDR1 is LNHDA and CDR2 is SQIVND (reference sequence). The CDR3 is 13 amino acids. The CDR3 sequence: CASSGGTLYEQYF. CDR3 DNA: TGTGCCAGTAGTGGGGGGACACTGTACGAGCAGTACTTC.

This clonotype was observed once. The genes are TRBV5-1 and TRBJ2-7; D tentatively fits TRBD1 or TRBD2 (5 bases each). The J call may be faulty, since TRBJ2-1 better matches the DNA end. CDR3 length equals 15 residues. Germline V gene lookup returns CDR1 SGHRS and CDR2 YFSETQ. CDR3: CASSQLGESSYEQFF. In DNA, the CDR3 is TGCGCCAGCAGCCAGCTGGGGGAGAGCTCGTACGAGCAGTTCTTC.

The chain joins TRBV19 to TRBJ1-3; 7 bases match TRBD1. The CDR3 totals 14 residues. With 7 bases clipped from V and 3 bases from J, the junction kept 6 bases outside the gene matches. Germline CDR1 and CDR2: LNHDA and SQIVND (reference sequence). CDR3 in amino acids: CASTPDRVGNTIYF. CDR3 DNA: TGTGCCAGTACCCCTGACAGGGTTGGAAACACCATATATTTT.